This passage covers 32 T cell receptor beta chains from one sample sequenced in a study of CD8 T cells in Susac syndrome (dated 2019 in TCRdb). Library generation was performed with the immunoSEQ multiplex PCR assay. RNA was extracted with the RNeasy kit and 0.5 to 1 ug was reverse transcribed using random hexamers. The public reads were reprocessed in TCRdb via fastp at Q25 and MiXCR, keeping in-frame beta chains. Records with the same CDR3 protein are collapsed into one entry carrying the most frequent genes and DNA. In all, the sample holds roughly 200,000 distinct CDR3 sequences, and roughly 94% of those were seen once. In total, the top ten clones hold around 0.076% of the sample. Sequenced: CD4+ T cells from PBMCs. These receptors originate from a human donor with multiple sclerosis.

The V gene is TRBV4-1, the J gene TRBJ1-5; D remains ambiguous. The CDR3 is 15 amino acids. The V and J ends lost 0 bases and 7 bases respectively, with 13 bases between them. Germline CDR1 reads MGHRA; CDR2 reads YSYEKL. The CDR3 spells CASSQDTTSWQPQHF. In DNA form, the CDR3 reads TGCGCCAGCAGCCAAGATACTACAAGTTGGCAGCCCCAGCATTTT.

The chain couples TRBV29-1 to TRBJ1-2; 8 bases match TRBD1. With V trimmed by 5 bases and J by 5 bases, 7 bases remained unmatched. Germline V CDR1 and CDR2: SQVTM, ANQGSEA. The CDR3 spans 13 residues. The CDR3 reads CSVSGGGRYGYTF. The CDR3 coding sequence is TGCAGCGTTTCAGGGGGCGGAAGGTATGGCTACACCTTC.

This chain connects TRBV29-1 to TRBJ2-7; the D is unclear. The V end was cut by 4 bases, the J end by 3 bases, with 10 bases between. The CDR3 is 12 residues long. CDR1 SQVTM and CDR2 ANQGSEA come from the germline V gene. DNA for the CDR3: TGCAGCGTTGTTGACGACCACTACGAGCAGTACGTC. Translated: CSVVDDHYEQYV.

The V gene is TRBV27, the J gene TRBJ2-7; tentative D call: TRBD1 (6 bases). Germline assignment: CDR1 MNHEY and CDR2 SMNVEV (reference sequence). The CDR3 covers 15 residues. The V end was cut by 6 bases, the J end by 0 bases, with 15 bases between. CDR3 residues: CASRKTGLSSYEQYF. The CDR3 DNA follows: TGTGCCAGCAGGAAGACAGGCCTTAGCTCCTACGAGCAGTACTTC.

CDR3 sequence reads: CASSLMSYSSPPLHF. The CDR3 DNA sequence: TGTGCCAGCAGCCTTATGAGCTATTCGTCCCCACCCCTCCACTTT. This chain joins TRBV3-1 and TRBJ1-6; D unresolved. V shed 4 bases and J shed 11 bases, with 18 bases lying between them. Germline lookup yields CDR1 LGHDT and CDR2 YNNKEL (reference sequence). This CDR3 is built from 15 residues.

The CDR3 region is CASSRFKKGRTNTGELFF. The CDR3 DNA reads TGTGCCAGCAGCCGATTCAAAAAGGGACGGACGAACACCGGGGAGCTGTTTTTT. The rearrangement links TRBV3-1 to TRBJ2-2; D might be TRBD1 or TRBD2, each matching 5 bases. Per germline, CDR1 LGHDT and CDR2 YNNKEL (reference sequence). The CDR3 length is 18 residues. Trimming stripped 4 bases from V and 0 bases from J, with 18 bases between.

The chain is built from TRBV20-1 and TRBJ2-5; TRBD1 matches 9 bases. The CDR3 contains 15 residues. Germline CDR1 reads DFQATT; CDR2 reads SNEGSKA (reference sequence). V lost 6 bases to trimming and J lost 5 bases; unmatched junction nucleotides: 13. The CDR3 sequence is CSAPHNRGPGETQYF. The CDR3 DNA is TGCAGTGCCCCTCATAACAGGGGGCCGGGTGAGACCCAGTACTTC.

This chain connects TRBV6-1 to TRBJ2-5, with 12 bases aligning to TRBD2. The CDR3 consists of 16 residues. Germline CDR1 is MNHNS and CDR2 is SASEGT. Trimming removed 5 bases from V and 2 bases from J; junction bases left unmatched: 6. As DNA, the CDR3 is TGTGCCAGCAGTACCCGGACTAGCGGGGCGCAAGAGACCCAGTACTTC. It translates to CASSTRTSGAQETQYF.

The CDR3 sequence: CASSLGLGLLHF. In DNA form, the CDR3 reads TGTGCCAGCAGTCTCGGATTGGGTCTCCTCCACTTT. V and J are TRBV6-5 and TRBJ1-6; D not resolved. V was cut by 5 bases and J by 15 bases, with 14 bases left in between. This CDR3 is built from 12 residues. Germline assignment: CDR1 MNHEY and CDR2 SVGAGI.

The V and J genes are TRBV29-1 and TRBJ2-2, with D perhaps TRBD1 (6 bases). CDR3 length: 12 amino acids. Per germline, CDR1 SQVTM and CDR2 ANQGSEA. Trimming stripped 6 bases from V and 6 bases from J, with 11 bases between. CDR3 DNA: TGCAGCGTAGCAGGGGTCTCCGGGGAGCTGTTTTTT. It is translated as CSVAGVSGELFF.

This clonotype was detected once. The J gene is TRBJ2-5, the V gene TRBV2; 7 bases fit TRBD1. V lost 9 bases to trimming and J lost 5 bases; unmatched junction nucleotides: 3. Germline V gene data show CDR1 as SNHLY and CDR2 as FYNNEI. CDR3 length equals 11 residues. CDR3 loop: CARGGGETQYF. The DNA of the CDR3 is TGTGCCAGAGGGGGCGGTGAGACCCAGTACTTC.

Here the CDR3 reads CASSLNRELGYTF. The CDR3 DNA reads TGTGCCAGCAGCCTGAACAGGGAACTTGGCTACACCTTC. The chain recombines TRBV12-3 or TRBV12-4 with TRBJ1-2; a weak D match, TRBD1 (6 bases). V was trimmed by 6 bases and J by 7 bases, leaving 15 bases between them. The CDR3 has 13 amino acids.

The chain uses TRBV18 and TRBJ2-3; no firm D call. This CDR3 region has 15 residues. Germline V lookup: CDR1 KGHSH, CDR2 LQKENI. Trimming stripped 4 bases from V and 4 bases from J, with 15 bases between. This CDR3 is CASSLGLSRADTQYF. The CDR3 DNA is TGTGCCAGCTCACTCGGTCTCTCACGGGCAGATACGCAGTATTTT.

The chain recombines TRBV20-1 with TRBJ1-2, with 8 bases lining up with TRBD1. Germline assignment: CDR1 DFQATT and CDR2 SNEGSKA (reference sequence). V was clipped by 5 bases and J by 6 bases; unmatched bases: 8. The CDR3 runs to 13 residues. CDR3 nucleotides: TGCAGTGCTGTGGACAGGGTTGCGGATGGCTACACCTTC. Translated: CSAVDRVADGYTF.

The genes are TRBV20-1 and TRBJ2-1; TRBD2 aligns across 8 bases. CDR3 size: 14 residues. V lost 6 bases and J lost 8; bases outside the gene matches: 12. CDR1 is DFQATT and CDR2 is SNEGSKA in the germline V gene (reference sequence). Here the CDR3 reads CSAKLGAGADEQFF. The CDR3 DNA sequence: TGCAGTGCGAAACTCGGAGCGGGGGCGGATGAGCAGTTCTTC.

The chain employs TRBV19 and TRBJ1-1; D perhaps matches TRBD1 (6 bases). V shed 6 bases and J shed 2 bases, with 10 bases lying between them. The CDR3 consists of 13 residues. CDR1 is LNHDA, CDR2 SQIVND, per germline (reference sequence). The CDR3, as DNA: TGTGCCAGTAGGACAGGAGGTAACACTGAAGCTTTCTTT. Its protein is CASRTGGNTEAFF.

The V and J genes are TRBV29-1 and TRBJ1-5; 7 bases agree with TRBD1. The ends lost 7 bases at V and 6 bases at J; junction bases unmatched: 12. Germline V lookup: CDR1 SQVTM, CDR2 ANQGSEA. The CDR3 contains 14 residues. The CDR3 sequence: CSAILTGAGQPQHF. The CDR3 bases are TGCAGCGCTATCCTTACAGGGGCAGGTCAGCCCCAGCATTTT.

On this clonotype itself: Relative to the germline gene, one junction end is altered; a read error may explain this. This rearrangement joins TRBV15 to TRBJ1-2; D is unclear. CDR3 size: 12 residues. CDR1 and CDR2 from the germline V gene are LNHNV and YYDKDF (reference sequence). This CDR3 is CATNRDSYGYTF. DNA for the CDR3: TGTGCCACCAACAGAGATAGCTATGGCTACACCTTC.

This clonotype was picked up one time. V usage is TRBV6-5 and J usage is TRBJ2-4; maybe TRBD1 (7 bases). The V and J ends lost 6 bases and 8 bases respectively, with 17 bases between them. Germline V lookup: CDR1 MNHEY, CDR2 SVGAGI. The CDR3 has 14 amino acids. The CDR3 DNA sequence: TGTGCCAGCAGCCCTAAGGCCAGGGGGGACATTCAGTACTTC. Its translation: CASSPKARGDIQYF.

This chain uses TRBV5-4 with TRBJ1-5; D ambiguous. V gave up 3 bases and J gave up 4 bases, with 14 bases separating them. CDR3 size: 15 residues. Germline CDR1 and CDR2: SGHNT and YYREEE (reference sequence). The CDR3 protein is CASSSDRGWNQPQHF. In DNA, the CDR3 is TGTGCCAGCAGCTCGGACCGCGGGTGGAATCAGCCCCAGCATTTT.

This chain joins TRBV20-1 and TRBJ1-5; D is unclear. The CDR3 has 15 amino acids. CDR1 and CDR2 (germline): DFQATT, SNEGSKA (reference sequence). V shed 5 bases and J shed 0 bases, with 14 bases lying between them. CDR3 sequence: CSAGSWNPSNQPQHF. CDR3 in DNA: TGCAGTGCTGGATCGTGGAACCCTAGCAATCAGCCCCAGCATTTT.

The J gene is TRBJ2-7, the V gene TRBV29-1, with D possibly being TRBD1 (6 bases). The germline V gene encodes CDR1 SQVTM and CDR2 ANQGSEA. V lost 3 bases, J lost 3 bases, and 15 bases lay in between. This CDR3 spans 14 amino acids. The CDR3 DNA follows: TGCAGCGTTGAGATCCATCTGGACAGCTACGAGCAGTACTTC. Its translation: CSVEIHLDSYEQYF.

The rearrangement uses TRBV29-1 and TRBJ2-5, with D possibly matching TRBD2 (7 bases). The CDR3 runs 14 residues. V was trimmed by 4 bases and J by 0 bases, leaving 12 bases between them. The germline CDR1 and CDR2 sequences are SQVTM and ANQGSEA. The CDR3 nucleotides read TGCAGCGTTGGGCAGCGGGACAACCAAGAGACCCAGTACTTC. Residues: CSVGQRDNQETQYF.

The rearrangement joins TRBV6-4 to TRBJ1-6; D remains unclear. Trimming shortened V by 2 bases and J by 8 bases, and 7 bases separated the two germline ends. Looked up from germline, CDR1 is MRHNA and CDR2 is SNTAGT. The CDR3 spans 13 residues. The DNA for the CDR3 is TGTGCCAGCAGTGACGGGTCGCATTCACCCCTCCACTTT. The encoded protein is CASSDGSHSPLHF.

In DNA, the CDR3 is TGTGCCAGCAGCTCGACGGATAGCAATCAGCCCCAGCATTTT. Amino acids: CASSSTDSNQPQHF. The chain combines TRBV3-1 with TRBJ1-5; no firm D call. Trimming left V 5 bases short and J 0 bases short, with 8 bases between. This CDR3 is 14 amino acids long. The V gene's germline CDR1 is LGHDT and CDR2 YNNKEL (reference sequence). The whole variable domain, filled in from reference TRBV3-1 and TRBJ1-5, reads DTAVSQTPKYLVTQMGNDKSIKCEQNLGHDTMYWYKQDSKKFLKIMFSYNNKELIINETVPNRFSPKSPDKAHLNLHINSLELGDSAVYFCASSSTDSNQPQHFGDGTRLSIL.

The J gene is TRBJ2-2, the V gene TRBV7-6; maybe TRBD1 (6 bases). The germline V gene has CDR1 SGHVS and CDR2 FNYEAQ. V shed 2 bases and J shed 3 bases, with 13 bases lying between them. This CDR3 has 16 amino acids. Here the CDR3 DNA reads TGTGCCAGCAGCTTAAGCTTACGACAGGACACCGGGGAGCTGTTTTTT. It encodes CASSLSLRQDTGELFF.

The CDR3 region has the DNA TGCAGCGTTGAAGCGCTCACAGGGGTAGTCGGAGGCTACACCTTC. This sequence encodes CSVEALTGVVGGYTF. This chain links TRBV29-1 with TRBJ1-2, with 7 bases identical to TRBD1. CDR3 length: 15 amino acids. Germline V gives CDR1 SQVTM, CDR2 ANQGSEA. V was pared by 1 base and J by 8 bases, with 13 bases of the junction left unmatched.

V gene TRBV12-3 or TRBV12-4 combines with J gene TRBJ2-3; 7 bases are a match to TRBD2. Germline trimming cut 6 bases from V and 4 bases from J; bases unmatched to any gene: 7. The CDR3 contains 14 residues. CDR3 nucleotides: TGTGCCAGCAGCAAACCTCTAGCGGCAGATACGCAGTATTTT. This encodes CASSKPLAADTQYF.

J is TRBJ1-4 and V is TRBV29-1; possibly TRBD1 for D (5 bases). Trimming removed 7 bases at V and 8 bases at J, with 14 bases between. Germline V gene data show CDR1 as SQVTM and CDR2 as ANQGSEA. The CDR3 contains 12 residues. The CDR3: CSARGTGEKLFF. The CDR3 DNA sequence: TGCAGCGCCCGAGGGACTGGGGAAAAACTGTTTTTT.

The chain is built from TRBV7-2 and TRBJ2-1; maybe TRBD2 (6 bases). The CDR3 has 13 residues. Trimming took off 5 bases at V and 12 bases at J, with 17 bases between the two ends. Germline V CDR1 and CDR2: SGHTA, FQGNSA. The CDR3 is CASSPTRNHGQFF. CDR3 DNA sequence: TGTGCCAGCAGCCCGACTAGAAACCACGGGCAGTTCTTC.

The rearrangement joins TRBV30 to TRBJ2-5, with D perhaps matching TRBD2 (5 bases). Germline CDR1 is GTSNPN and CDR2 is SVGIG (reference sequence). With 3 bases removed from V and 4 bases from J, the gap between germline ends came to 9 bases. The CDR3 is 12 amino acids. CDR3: CAWRASTETQYF. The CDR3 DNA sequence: TGTGCCTGGAGGGCTAGCACAGAGACCCAGTACTTC.

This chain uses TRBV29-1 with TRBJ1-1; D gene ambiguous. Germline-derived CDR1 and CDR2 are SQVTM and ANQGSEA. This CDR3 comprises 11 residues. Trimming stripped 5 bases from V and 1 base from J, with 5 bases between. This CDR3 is CSVHWNTEAFF. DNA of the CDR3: TGCAGCGTTCATTGGAACACTGAAGCTTTCTTT.